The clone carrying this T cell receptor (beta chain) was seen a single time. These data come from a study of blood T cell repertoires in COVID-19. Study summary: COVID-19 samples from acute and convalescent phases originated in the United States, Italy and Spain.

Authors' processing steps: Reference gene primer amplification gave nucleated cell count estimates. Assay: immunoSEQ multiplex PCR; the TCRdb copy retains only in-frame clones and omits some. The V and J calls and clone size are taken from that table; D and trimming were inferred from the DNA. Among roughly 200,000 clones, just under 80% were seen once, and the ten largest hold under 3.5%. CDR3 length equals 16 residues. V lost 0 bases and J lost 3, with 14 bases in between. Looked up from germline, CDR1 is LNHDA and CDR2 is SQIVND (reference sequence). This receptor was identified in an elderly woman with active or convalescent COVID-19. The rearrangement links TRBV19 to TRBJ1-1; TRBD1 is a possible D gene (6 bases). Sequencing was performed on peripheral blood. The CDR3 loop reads CASSIDPQGPYTEAFF. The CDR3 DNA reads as TGTGCCAGTAGTATAGACCCCCAGGGGCCCTACACTGAAGCTTTCTTT.